The 19 T cell receptor beta chains below all came from one sample that was sequenced in a study of T cell responses to AZD1222 COVID-19 vaccine. Profiled with immunoSEQ multiplex PCR; TCRdb holds only in-frame clones, not every one. The sample lists 100,000 or so clones; about 90% were seen once. The sample consisted of peripheral blood, taken on day 0 of AZD1222 vaccination. These receptor sequences come from an adult in good health.

The chain combines TRBV13 with TRBJ1-1; 8 nucleotides line up with TRBD1. This CDR3 has 15 residues. Germline V lookup: CDR1 PRHDT, CDR2 FYEKMQ (reference sequence). After removal of 4 bases from V and 5 bases from J, the junction contained 9 bases not matched to a gene. For the CDR3, the DNA is TGTGCCAGCAGCTCGGCCGACAGGGGACGGACTGAAGCTTTCTTT. Translation: CASSSADRGRTEAFF.

The chain recombines TRBV15 with TRBJ2-1; 9 nucleotides match TRBD1. CDR1 is LNHNV, CDR2 YYDKDF, per germline (reference sequence). V trimming: 0 bases; J trimming: 8 bases; junction bases outside the gene matches: 17. The CDR3 totals 19 residues. CDR3 amino acids: CATSRDRGRTGTGNDEQFF. DNA for the CDR3: TGTGCCACCAGCAGAGATCGCGGGAGAACCGGGACAGGGAACGATGAGCAGTTCTTC.

This clone was counted many times. This chain joins TRBV28 and TRBJ2-7, with no clear D. V shed 6 bases and J shed 0 bases, with 9 bases lying between them. CDR1 and CDR2 from the germline V gene are MDHEN and SYDVKM. This CDR3 is 13 amino acids long. CDR3 in amino acids: CASRRVTSYEQYF. The CDR3 DNA reads as TGTGCCAGCAGAAGGGTCACCTCCTACGAGCAGTACTTC.

A few counts support this clone. The CDR3, as DNA: TGTGCCAGCTCACCACCCGACCAGCCCCAGCATTTT. It codes for CASSPPDQPQHF. The chain carries TRBV18 and TRBJ1-5, with D uncertain. The ends were cut back, 0 bases at V and 7 bases at J, with 4 bases in the middle. The germline CDR1 and CDR2 sequences are KGHSH and LQKENI. This CDR3 is 12 amino acids long. Looking up the rest from reference TRBV18 and TRBJ1-5 gives the full variable domain: NAGVMQNPRHLVRRRGQEARLRCSPMKGHSHVYWYRQLPEEGLKFMVYLQKENIIDESGMPKERFSAEFPKEGPSILRIQQVVRGDSAAYFCASSPPDQPQHFGDGTRLSIL.

This clone occurred once. The chain couples TRBV30 to TRBJ1-4; TRBD1 agrees at 9 bases. With V trimmed by 2 bases and J by 7 bases, 5 bases remained unmatched. This CDR3 region has 14 residues. Germline CDR1 is GTSNPN and CDR2 is SVGIG (reference sequence). This CDR3 is CAWSSGQGVEKLFF. The DNA of the CDR3 is TGTGCCTGGAGTTCGGGACAGGGTGTTGAAAAACTGTTTTTT.

The chain couples TRBV5-6 to TRBJ1-1, with 9 positions matching TRBD1. V was pared by 4 bases and J by 10 bases, with 14 bases of the junction left unmatched. Germline V gene lookup returns CDR1 SGHDT and CDR2 YYEEEE. This CDR3 comprises 15 residues. CDR3 DNA sequence: TGTGCCAGCAGCCAACCGGGACAGGGTCTCCTCGTAGCTTTCTTT. Encoded protein: CASSQPGQGLLVAFF.

The rearrangement uses TRBV20-1 and TRBJ2-1, with D unresolved. The germline V and J ends were trimmed by 3 bases and 9 bases, with 12 bases remaining between them. CDR3 length equals 12 residues. Per germline, CDR1 DFQATT and CDR2 SNEGSKA (reference sequence). CDR3 in DNA: TGCAGTGCTAGTCTCCCCTCAGGTGAGCAGTTCTTC. Its translation: CSASLPSGEQFF.

The chain has TRBV12-3 or TRBV12-4 and TRBJ1-1, with D uncertain. CDR3 length: 13 amino acids. V lost 4 bases and J 1 base, leaving 7 bases between the germline ends. CDR3 DNA sequence: TGTGCCAGCAGTTCCGAGTCGAACACTGAAGCTTTCTTT. Its protein product is CASSSESNTEAFF.

The chain joins TRBV12-3 or TRBV12-4 to TRBJ2-3; possibly TRBD1 or TRBD2 for D (5 bases each). The CDR3 runs to 13 residues. The V end lost 6 bases, the J end lost 5 bases, and 12 bases lay between the germline ends. CDR3 region: CASRTGTVDTQYF. DNA of the CDR3: TGTGCCAGCAGAACCGGGACGGTAGATACGCAGTATTTT.

This clone appeared a single time. This sequence joins TRBV21-1 and TRBJ2-3; the DNA was not compared with TRBD2, the D call given in the table. TRBV21-1 is a known pseudogene. The length of the CDR3 is 17 residues. In DNA form, the CDR3 reads TGTGCCAGCAGCAAGGGTCGGCGGGGGCCTAGGACAGATACGCAGTATTTT. It encodes CASSKGRRGPRTDTQYF.

This sequence joins TRBV29-1 and TRBJ2-3; D assignment may be TRBD1 or TRBD2 (5 bases each). The V end was cut by 1 base, the J end by 1 base, with 15 bases between. The germline V gene encodes CDR1 SQVTM and CDR2 ANQGSEA. CDR3 length: 16 amino acids. As DNA, the CDR3 is TGCAGCGTTGAAGTTCTAAGTGGGGGACGCACAGATACGCAGTATTTT. Translation: CSVEVLSGGRTDTQYF.

The J gene is TRBJ2-3, the V gene TRBV4-1; 8 nucleotides line up with TRBD2. V shed 1 base and J 0 bases; nucleotides not matched to a gene: 6. The CDR3 runs 17 residues. Per germline, CDR1 MGHRA and CDR2 YSYEKL. The CDR3: CASSQVPLAGSTDTQYF. The CDR3 bases are TGCGCCAGCAGCCAAGTACCCCTAGCGGGTAGCACAGATACGCAGTATTTT.

The chain employs TRBV6-5 and TRBJ1-4; D remains ambiguous. The germline V gene encodes CDR1 MNHEY and CDR2 SVGAGI. The V and J ends lost 2 bases and 8 bases respectively, with 6 bases between them. The CDR3 spans 12 residues. DNA of the CDR3: TGTGCCAGCAGTTACCCAACGGAAAAACTGTTTTTT. This gives the protein CASSYPTEKLFF.

The V gene is TRBV4-3, the J gene TRBJ2-5; TRBD2 aligns across 9 bases. The CDR3 has 16 amino acids. Unmatched junction bases numbered 8, after V lost 0 bases and J lost 6 bases. Per the germline V gene, CDR1 is LGHNA and CDR2 is YSLEER. CDR3 bases: TGCGCCAGCAGCCAAGATATGGCGGGAGGGCCGCAGACCCAGTACTTC. Encoded protein: CASSQDMAGGPQTQYF.

This clone was detected many times. This sequence joins TRBV13 and TRBJ1-2; D is possibly TRBD1 (5 bases). Germline V gene sequence: CDR1 PRHDT, CDR2 FYEKMQ (reference sequence). The CDR3 length is 12 residues. V lost 0 bases and J 7 bases, leaving 6 bases between the germline ends. Here the CDR3 DNA reads TGTGCCAGCAGCTTAGGGGGGCTTGGCTACACCTTC. This gives the protein CASSLGGLGYTF.

This sequence joins TRBV4-3 and TRBJ1-1; a weak D match, TRBD1 (5 bases). The germline V gene encodes CDR1 LGHNA and CDR2 YSLEER. The CDR3 length is 13 residues. The V end lost 3 bases, the J end lost 10 bases, and 15 bases lay between the germline ends. CDR3 sequence (DNA): TGCGCCAGCAGCCAGGCTCCGGGGACGCGAGCTTTCTTT. It translates to CASSQAPGTRAFF.

J is TRBJ2-7 and V is TRBV27; 8 bases agree with TRBD2. The germline CDR1 and CDR2 sequences are MNHEY and SMNVEV (reference sequence). The CDR3 sequence is 14 residues long. The V and J ends lost 10 bases and 1 base, in that order; junction bases with no gene match: 9. CDR3 amino acids: CATHRGGESYEQYF. In DNA form, the CDR3 reads TGTGCCACCCACCGGGGGGGAGAGTCCTACGAGCAGTACTTC.

For the CDR3, the DNA is TGTGCCAGTACAGCGGAAAACCAAGAGACCCAGTACTTC. Translated, it gives CASTAENQETQYF. V and J are TRBV19 and TRBJ2-5; D is possibly TRBD2 (5 bases). Deletions cut 7 bases from V and 0 bases from J, with 9 bases between. The CDR3 is made up of 13 amino acids. The germline V gene encodes CDR1 LNHDA and CDR2 SQIVND (reference sequence).

The J gene is TRBJ1-4, the V gene TRBV12-3 or TRBV12-4; D gene ambiguous. V was trimmed by 3 bases and J by 4 bases, leaving 6 bases between them. This CDR3 is 13 amino acids long. CDR3 region: CASSLGSNEKLFF. Here the CDR3 DNA reads TGTGCCAGCAGTTTGGGTAGTAATGAAAAACTGTTTTTT.